The TCR beta chain under discussion was sequenced for a study of blood T cell repertoires in COVID-19. For the study at large: There were acute and convalescent COVID-19 samples, and they came from the United States, Italy and Spain. Sources were T cells, B-cell-depleted T cells, or PBMCs; the material itself was cDNA or gDNA.

In the study's own analysis: The assay estimated nucleated cells by amplifying reference gene primers. Some clones are missing from TCRdb's copy, which holds only in-frame ones; the method was immunoSEQ multiplex PCR. V and J calls and clone size are copied from that table; D and trimming were computed from the DNA. The sample contains around 300,000 clones, approximately 85% of which appear only once. This CDR3 is built from 14 residues. J gave up 12 bases and V 5 bases, and 9 bases lay outside the gene matches. Looked up from germline, CDR1 is MNHEY and CDR2 is SMNVEV (reference sequence). The chain carries TRBV27 and TRBJ2-2; the match to TRBD1 covers 10 bases. The source material was peripheral blood. This receptor was taken from a woman between 65 and 79 years old with acute or convalescent COVID-19. Written as DNA, the CDR3 is TGTGCCAGCAGTCGGCGGACAGGGGGACAAAAGCTGTTTTTT. Amino acids: CASSRRTGGQKLFF.